These T cell receptor beta chains were read from a single sample in a study of cytomegalovirus exposure and HLA in healthy donors. Some clones are missing from TCRdb's copy, which holds only in-frame ones; the method was immunoSEQ multiplex PCR. This table has around 150,000 clones, roughly 91% appearing once. Sequencing was carried out using PBMCs. The origin of the receptors is a man younger than 35 in good health and CMV-seropositive. The CDR3 runs from the conserved cysteine through the conserved F or W. A D gene is named only where the DNA matches it firmly. Size is omitted from some rows. Given values are once, few, many or a class for expanded clones.

clone size,D gene,V gene,J gene,CDR3 DNA,CDR3 protein
.,TRBD2,TRBV7-9,TRBJ2-1,TGTGCCAGCAGCCCACCTCTAGCGGGAGGGGGTGAGCAGTTCTTC,CASSPPLAGGGEQFF
.,TRBD1,TRBV5-3,TRBJ1-2,TGTGCCAGAAGCTTGGGGGTATGGACAGGGGTTTCTATCTATGGCTACACCTTC,CARSLGVWTGVSIYGYTF
.,TRBD1,TRBV28,TRBJ2-7,TGTGCCAGCAGTCTTGGACAGGACTACGAGCAGTACTTC,CASSLGQDYEQYF
.,TRBD2,TRBV30,TRBJ2-1,TGTGCCTGGAGTATCACCGGGACTAGCTCCAATGAGCAGTTCTTC,CAWSITGTSSNEQFF
.,.,TRBV6-1,TRBJ1-5,TGTGCCAGCAGTGGGAGACCCAATCAGCCCCAGCATTTT,CASSGRPNQPQHF
.,TRBD2,TRBV9,TRBJ2-5,TGTGCCAGCAGCGTCTACGCGGGAGCGGGCCAAGAGACCCAGTACTTC,CASSVYAGAGQETQYF
.,TRBD2,TRBV6-5,TRBJ2-1,TGTGCCAGCAGTTATAGTAGCGGGAGCTCCTACAATGAGCAGTTCTTC,CASSYSSGSSYNEQFF
.,.,TRBV7-9,TRBJ2-3,TGTGCCAGCAGCCCGGGACTTTCGCGGGATACGCAGTATTTT,CASSPGLSRDTQYF
few,TRBD2,TRBV9,TRBJ2-7,TGTGCCAGCAGCGTAGGGGAGGGAGGGCCGTACGAGCAGTACTTC,CASSVGEGGPYEQYF
.,.,TRBV11-2,TRBJ2-1,TGTGCCAGCAGCTTAGATCTAGGAAATGAGCAGTTCTTC,CASSLDLGNEQFF
.,.,TRBV6-6,TRBJ2-7,TGTGCCAGCAGTTCTAGCGTCGCCTACGAGCAGTACTTC,CASSSSVAYEQYF
.,TRBD2,TRBV7-2,TRBJ2-5,TGTGCCAGCAGCTTAGCACCCGGGGGAGGGCGTGGGGAGACCCAGTACTTC,CASSLAPGGGRGETQYF
.,.,TRBV4-1,TRBJ2-7,TGCGCCAGCAGCCAAGATGCGGCGGGTTCCTACGAGCAGTACTTC,CASSQDAAGSYEQYF
.,TRBD2,TRBV27,TRBJ2-7,TGTGCCAGCAGTCTAAGGGGCGGGAGTCACGAGCAGTACTTC,CASSLRGGSHEQYF
.,TRBD2,TRBV5-1,TRBJ2-1,TGCGCCAGCAGCCCTCTAGCGGGAGGGCCGGATGAGCAGTTCTTC,CASSPLAGGPDEQFF
.,.,TRBV6-6,TRBJ1-1,TGTGCCAGCAGTTACACTATCACTGAAGCTTTCTTT,CASSYTITEAFF
.,TRBD1,TRBV12-5,TRBJ2-2,TGTGCTAGTGCTACACGGTTACAGGGGTACACCGGGGAGCTGTTTTTT,CASATRLQGYTGELFF
.,TRBD2,TRBV30,TRBJ2-7,TGTGCCTGGAGTGTACTGGGACTACGGGACGAGCAGTACTTC,CAWSVLGLRDEQYF
once,.,TRBV28,TRBJ2-3,TGTGCCAGCATTAGTAGCGGTACCTCTAGCACAGATACGCAGTATTTT,CASISSGTSSTDTQYF
.,.,TRBV4-1,TRBJ2-7,TGCGCCAGCAGCCAAGGACAGGACTCCTACGAGCAGTACTTC,CASSQGQDSYEQYF
.,TRBD1,TRBV7-9,TRBJ2-6,TGTGCCAGCAGTCCCCCTCAGGGGACAGGGAGCTCTGGGGCCAACGTCCTGACTTTC,CASSPPQGTGSSGANVLTF
.,TRBD2,TRBV5-1,TRBJ2-7,TGCGCCAGCAGCTTGGAGGGCAGGGAGGGGAACGAGCAGTACTTC,CASSLEGREGNEQYF